This entry describes one TCR beta chain. These data are taken from a study of T cell changes during pregnancy in multiple sclerosis. TCRdb's table, derived via immunoSEQ multiplex PCR, lists solely in-frame clones and lacks some. The sample consists of approximately 100,000 clones, around 93% of them appearing once. Germline CDR1 SGHNT, CDR2 YENEEA. The CDR3 consists of 14 residues. Trimming removed 2 bases from V and 5 bases from J; junction bases left unmatched: 5. The clonotype comes from a female donor with multiple sclerosis, enrolled in a pregnancy study. The chain couples TRBV11-3 to TRBJ2-7, with 8 bases matching TRBD1. The specimen comprised peripheral blood, sampled in the first trimester of pregnancy. In nucleotides, the CDR3 is TGTGCCAGCAGCTTAACGACAGGGGAGGACGAGCAGTACTTC. This encodes CASSLTTGEDEQYF. Based on the CDR3 plus reference TRBV11-3 and TRBJ2-7, the full variable domain is EAGVVQSPRYKIIEKKQPVAFWCNPISGHNTLYWYLQNLGQGPELLIRYENEEAVDDSQLPKDRFSAERLKGVDSTLKIQPAELGDSAVYLCASSLTTGEDEQYFGPGTRLTVT.